These 28 T cell receptor beta chains share one sample of origin, sequenced in a study of blood T cell repertoires in COVID-19. Repertoires were generated with immunoSEQ multiplex PCR, while TCRdb's copy carries only in-frame clones and drops some. The top ten hold roughly 23% of the sample, which has 80,000 to 95,000 clones, roughly 80% seen once. The sequenced sample consisted of peripheral blood. The source is a man aged 80 or over with active or convalescent COVID-19.

Only one count was recorded for this clone. CDR3 loop: CSASRIGTANYGYTF. CDR3 nucleotides: TGCAGTGCTAGTAGAATAGGAACAGCTAACTATGGCTACACCTTC. The chain has TRBV20-1 and TRBJ1-2; D gene ambiguous. Germline V gene sequence: CDR1 DFQATT, CDR2 SNEGSKA (reference sequence). This CDR3 is 15 amino acids long. Trimming cost V 3 bases and J 0 bases, with 14 bases left between them.

This chain's CDR3 is CAWSVRVGTGVRNEQFF. In DNA, the CDR3 is TGTGCCTGGAGTGTTCGTGTTGGGACAGGGGTGCGGAATGAGCAGTTCTTC. The chain is built from TRBV30 and TRBJ2-1, with 10 bases aligning to TRBD1. This CDR3 contains 17 residues. Germline assignment: CDR1 GTSNPN and CDR2 SVGIG (reference sequence). V gave up 0 bases and J gave up 7 bases; unmatched junction bases: 12.

This clone was seen repeatedly, ten times or more. CDR3 region: CASSQDRAQGVTPLHF. CDR3 bases: TGCGCCAGCAGCCAAGATAGGGCCCAGGGTGTTACACCCCTCCACTTT. This chain links TRBV4-3 with TRBJ1-6, with a weak D call TRBD1 (5 bases). Trimming cost V 0 bases and J 11 bases, with 17 bases left between them. This CDR3 has 16 amino acids. Per germline, CDR1 LGHNA and CDR2 YSLEER.

The CDR3 DNA reads TGTGCCACCAGCAGACCGGACGGGAATAACTATGGCTACACCTTC. The encoded protein is CATSRPDGNNYGYTF. V gene TRBV15 combines with J gene TRBJ1-2; D remains ambiguous. Trimming shortened V by 2 bases and J by 1 base, and 11 bases separated the two germline ends. The CDR3 spans 15 residues. Germline CDR1 is LNHNV and CDR2 is YYDKDF (reference sequence). The variable domain in full, with the rest retrieved from reference TRBV15 and TRBJ1-2, is DAMVIQNPRYQVTQFGKPVTLSCSQTLNHNVMYWYQQKSSQAPKLLFHYYDKDFNNEADTPDNFQSRRPNTSFCFLDIRSPGLGDTAMYLCATSRPDGNNYGYTFGSGTRLTVV.

CDR3 residues: CASRTGTGVAQHF. In nucleotides, the CDR3 is TGTGCCAGCAGAACCGGGACAGGGGTGGCCCAGCATTTT. This chain links TRBV28 with TRBJ1-5, with TRBD1 identical over 10 bases. The CDR3 consists of 13 residues. Losses at the gene ends were 6 bases for V and 11 bases for J; bases not matched to a gene: 7. Germline V CDR1 and CDR2: MDHEN, SYDVKM.

V usage is TRBV5-1 and J usage is TRBJ2-2, with a tentative D call TRBD1 (6 bases). Germline loops: CDR1 SGHRS, CDR2 YFSETQ. This CDR3 comprises 15 residues. Trimming removed 2 bases from V and 3 bases from J, with 11 bases in between. CDR3 amino acids: CASSLGTLYTGELFF. As DNA, the CDR3 is TGCGCCAGCAGCTTAGGGACACTTTACACCGGGGAGCTGTTTTTT.

This clone was recorded once. This chain uses TRBV30 with TRBJ1-6; 10 nucleotides align to TRBD1. The CDR3 consists of 15 residues. Germline-derived CDR1 and CDR2 are GTSNPN and SVGIG (reference sequence). V lost 3 bases, J lost 10 bases, and 9 bases stayed unmatched. The CDR3 spells CAWRVYGTGASPLHF. The CDR3 region has the DNA TGTGCCTGGAGGGTATACGGGACAGGGGCATCACCCCTCCACTTT.

The rearrangement uses TRBV19 and TRBJ2-6; D is undetermined. Between the trimmed V and J ends, which lost 4 bases and 2 bases, there was a span of 9 bases. CDR3 length equals 15 residues. Germline-derived CDR1 and CDR2 are LNHDA and SQIVND (reference sequence). CDR3 protein: CASSNQAAGANVLTF. CDR3 bases: TGTGCCAGTAGTAATCAGGCCGCTGGGGCCAACGTCCTGACTTTC.

J is TRBJ1-2 and V is TRBV11-2; perhaps TRBD1 as D (5 bases). The CDR3 has 14 amino acids. CDR1 SGHAT and CDR2 FQNNGV come from the germline V gene. Trimming cost V 5 bases and J 4 bases, with 14 bases left between them. The CDR3 bases are TGTGCCAGCAGCCGGTGGGGGGAAGGCTATGGCTACACCTTC. The encoded protein is CASSRWGEGYGYTF.

V and J are TRBV6-5 and TRBJ2-7; 9 bases fit TRBD1. The CDR3 runs 15 residues. The J segment lost 2 bases and the V segment lost 2 bases, leaving 4 bases of the junction unmatched. Per the germline V gene, CDR1 is MNHEY and CDR2 is SVGAGI. This CDR3 is CASSYLGDRAYEQYF. CDR3 DNA sequence: TGTGCCAGCAGTTACCTCGGGGACAGGGCCTACGAGCAGTACTTC.

The chain joins TRBV3-1 (or the pseudogene TRBV3-2) to TRBJ1-2, with 11 bases fitting TRBD1. Germline V CDR1 and CDR2: LGHDT, YNNKEL (reference sequence). The CDR3 covers 14 residues. V lost 2 bases to trimming and J lost 8 bases; unmatched junction nucleotides: 4. The CDR3 sequence: CASSQRTGGSGYTF. The CDR3, as DNA: TGTGCCAGCAGCCAAAGGACAGGGGGCTCCGGCTACACCTTC.

This clone showed up just once. CDR3 residues: CASSPALAGVDTQYF. As DNA, the CDR3 is TGTGCCAGCAGCCCGGCGCTTGCGGGGGTAGATACGCAGTATTTT. The chain combines TRBV7-9 with TRBJ2-3, with 7 positions matching TRBD2. J was trimmed by 5 bases and V by 5 bases; bases with no gene match: 10. The CDR3 extends over 15 amino acids. CDR1 and CDR2 (germline): SEHNR, FQNEAQ (reference sequence). Full variable domain (remainder filled in from reference TRBV7-9 and TRBJ2-3): DTGVSQNPRHKITKRGQNVTFRCDPISEHNRLYWYRQTLGQGPEFLTYFQNEAQLEKSRLLSDRFSAERPKGSFSTLEIQRTEQGDSAMYLCASSPALAGVDTQYFGPGTRLTVL.

The chain is built from TRBV5-6 and TRBJ1-3; 9 nucleotides agree with TRBD1. Trimming at V came to 4 bases and at J to 0 bases, leaving 11 bases not matched to a gene. This CDR3 is built from 18 residues. Germline V gene data show CDR1 as SGHDT and CDR2 as YYEEEE. CDR3 residues: CASSPGGTGYHSGNTIYF. In DNA form, the CDR3 reads TGTGCCAGCAGCCCGGGCGGGACAGGGTACCACTCTGGAAACACCATATATTTT. The full variable domain, completed using reference TRBV5-6 and TRBJ1-3, is DAGVTQSPTHLIKTRGQQVTLRCSPKSGHDTVSWYQQALGQGPQFIFQYYEEEERQRGNFPDRFSGHQFPNYSSELNVNALLLGDSALYLCASSPGGTGYHSGNTIYFGEGSWLTVV.

The rearrangement joins TRBV12-3 or TRBV12-4 to TRBJ2-2; D ambiguous. V lost 4 bases to trimming and J lost 6 bases, with 9 bases between them. This CDR3 comprises 13 residues. The CDR3 here is CASSYGKPGELFF. Here the CDR3 DNA reads TGTGCCAGCAGTTACGGTAAACCCGGGGAGCTGTTTTTT.

The CDR3 sequence: CAIRGSTSEQYF. CDR3 nucleotide sequence: TGTGCCATCCGGGGGTCAACTAGCGAGCAGTACTTC. The J gene is TRBJ2-7, the V gene TRBV6-6; D possibly corresponds to TRBD2 (6 bases). Germline V gives CDR1 MNHNY, CDR2 SVGAGI (reference sequence). The CDR3 sequence is 12 residues long. Trimming left V 10 bases short and J 6 bases short, with 16 bases between.

This clone showed up just once. V is TRBV5-4 and J is TRBJ2-2; 7 nucleotides agree with TRBD2. Unmatched junction bases numbered 10, after V lost 4 bases and J lost 7 bases. Germline CDR1 and CDR2: SGHNT and YYREEE (reference sequence). The CDR3 extends over 15 amino acids. The CDR3 reads CASSLIREGSGELFF. Here the CDR3 DNA reads TGTGCCAGCAGCCTAATCAGGGAGGGCAGCGGGGAGCTGTTTTTT.

The genes are TRBV7-2 and TRBJ2-3; TRBD2 aligns across 8 bases. After removal of 1 base from V and 4 bases from J, the junction contained 7 bases not matched to a gene. This CDR3 contains 16 residues. Germline values: CDR1 SGHTA, CDR2 FQGNSA. As DNA, the CDR3 is TGTGCCAGCAGCTTAGTACGGGGGGGCCGCCCAGATACGCAGTATTTT. Its translation is CASSLVRGGRPDTQYF.

The chain combines TRBV5-4 with TRBJ1-2; 8 bases are shared with TRBD1. With V trimmed by 3 bases and J by 7 bases, 5 bases remained unmatched. There are 13 residues in the CDR3. CDR1 is SGHNT and CDR2 is YYREEE in the germline V gene (reference sequence). CDR3 residues: CASSSDRVGGYTF. CDR3 DNA: TGTGCCAGCAGCTCGGACAGGGTTGGTGGCTACACCTTC.

V and J are TRBV28 and TRBJ2-7; a weak D match, TRBD2 (6 bases). CDR1 and CDR2 (germline): MDHEN, SYDVKM. The CDR3 is 16 amino acids. Deletions cut 3 bases from V and 3 bases from J, with 18 bases between. CDR3 DNA: TGTGCCAGCAGTTTCGGGGGAATTTCGATACACTACGAGCAGTACTTC. Amino acids: CASSFGGISIHYEQYF.

The V call is TRBV6-5, the J call TRBJ1-6, with a possible D match to TRBD1 (6 bases). In germline, CDR1 is MNHEY, CDR2 SVGAGI. CDR3 length: 13 residues. Between the trimmed V and J ends, which lost 6 bases and 10 bases, there was a span of 13 bases. Written as DNA, the CDR3 is TGTGCCAGCAGGGGGCGCGACAGGTCACCCCTCCACTTT. This translates into CASRGRDRSPLHF.

The chain uses TRBV7-2 and TRBJ1-6; D gene ambiguous. Germline-derived CDR1 and CDR2 are SGHTA and FQGNSA. The CDR3 is made up of 15 amino acids. Trimming shortened V by 1 base and J by 4 bases, and 8 bases separated the two germline ends. CDR3 residues: CASSLDSQYNSPLHF. The CDR3 nucleotides are TGTGCCAGCAGCTTAGACAGCCAATATAATTCACCCCTCCACTTT.

The rearrangement joins TRBV6-5 to TRBJ2-1, with TRBD1 identical over 8 bases. In germline, CDR1 is MNHEY, CDR2 SVGAGI. The CDR3 length is 12 residues. V lost 6 bases to trimming and J lost 15 bases; unmatched junction nucleotides: 10. The CDR3 protein is CASSTGRTGLFF. The CDR3 nucleotides read TGTGCCAGCAGCACCGGCAGGACAGGGCTGTTCTTC.

The V call is TRBV6-5, the J call TRBJ2-3, with D perhaps TRBD2 (5 bases). The germline V gene encodes CDR1 MNHEY and CDR2 SVGAGI. Trimming pared 6 bases from V and 1 base from J, leaving 14 bases between. The CDR3 loop spans 15 amino acids. Written as DNA, the CDR3 is TGTGCCAGCAGGGACTCAGTTTGGGGCACAGATACGCAGTATTTT. Protein sequence: CASRDSVWGTDTQYF.

The chain has TRBV4-1 and TRBJ2-3, with D possibly matching TRBD1 (6 bases). From germline, CDR1 is MGHRA and CDR2 YSYEKL. The V gene lost 0 bases and the J gene lost 1 base, with 14 bases spanning the gap. The CDR3 is 17 residues long. In DNA, the CDR3 is TGCGCCAGCAGCCAAGATTGGGGCGAGGGGGGCACAGATACGCAGTATTTT. This translates into CASSQDWGEGGTDTQYF.

The chain carries TRBV3-1 (or the pseudogene TRBV3-2) and TRBJ1-4; no firm D call. This CDR3 is 14 amino acids long. CDR1 is LGHDT, CDR2 YNNKEL, per germline (reference sequence). V lost 2 bases and J 7 bases, leaving 11 bases between the germline ends. The CDR3 sequence is CASSQPKPVEKLFF. Here the CDR3 DNA reads TGTGCCAGCAGCCAACCCAAGCCGGTTGAAAAACTGTTTTTT.

The rearrangement joins TRBV4-1 to TRBJ2-2, with 11 bases identical to TRBD1. Germline CDR1 and CDR2: MGHRA and YSYEKL. The ends lost 8 bases at V and 4 bases at J; junction bases unmatched: 6. This CDR3 is built from 15 residues. The CDR3 reads CASEPGQGGTGELFF. The CDR3 bases are TGCGCCAGCGAACCGGGACAGGGGGGCACCGGGGAGCTGTTTTTT.

This clone was observed a handful of times. The rearrangement links TRBV7-2 to TRBJ2-3, with 14 bases identical to TRBD2. V was pared by 5 bases and J by 4 bases, with 5 bases of the junction left unmatched. Germline V gives CDR1 SGHTA, CDR2 FQGNSA. The CDR3 loop spans 16 amino acids. CDR3 loop: CASSPRLAGGADTQYF. For the CDR3, the DNA is TGTGCCAGCAGCCCGAGACTAGCGGGGGGGGCAGATACGCAGTATTTT.

This chain uses TRBV18 with TRBJ1-2; TRBD1 aligns across 8 bases. V shed 2 bases and J 13 bases; nucleotides not matched to a gene: 9. This CDR3 is built from 13 residues. CDR1 and CDR2 (germline): KGHSH, LQKENI. For the CDR3, the DNA is TGTGCCAGCTCACCAGGACAGGGCGCTGATCGCACCTTC. Encoded protein: CASSPGQGADRTF.